Described below is a single TCR beta chain sequence and its context. The entry originates in a study of blood T cell repertoires in COVID-19. CDR3 size: 16 residues. After removal of 5 bases from V and 10 bases from J, the junction contained 14 bases not matched to a gene. The germline V gene encodes CDR1 MGHRA and CDR2 YSYEKL. Here immunoSEQ multiplex PCR was the method, and the copy in TCRdb shows in-frame clones only, minus some. The sample carries approximately 90,000 clones, over 75% recorded once. V is TRBV4-1 and J is TRBJ1-6; 7 bases align to TRBD1. Sample: peripheral blood. The clonotype comes from a man aged 60-69 years with acute or convalescent COVID-19. CDR3 loop: CASSEMGQSIRSPLHF. CDR3 nucleotide sequence: TGCGCCAGCAGCGAGATGGGACAGAGTATAAGGTCACCCCTCCACTTT.